This record covers a single T cell receptor (beta chain). What it binds is not known. This specimen belongs to a study of OX40 agonist ivuxolimab in advanced cancers. For the study at large: Partial responses occurred in three patients (one hepatocellular carcinoma, two cutaneous melanoma). The study, taken as a whole, reports: Averaging showed that CD8+ T cells had more expanded clones than CD4+ did. Within 6 weeks, CD4+ and CD8+ blood T cells expanded clonally at 0.1 to 3.0 mg/kg. Also showing low normalized T-cell clonal expansion were some of the nonresponders.

Here immunoSEQ multiplex PCR was the method, and the copy in TCRdb shows in-frame clones only, minus some. The sample holds tens of thousands of clones, about 82% seen once. CDR3 length equals 14 residues. V shed 6 bases, J shed 7 bases, and the junction held 12 bases outside the gene matches. V and J are TRBV23-1 and TRBJ2-7; TRBD1 aligns across 7 bases. TRBV23-1 is an ORF, and what it does is uncertain. The sequence derives from an adult with an advanced solid tumor such as melanoma, head and neck, liver or kidney cancer. The source was CD4+ or CD8+ T cells sorted from blood, collected in a trial of the OX40 agonist ivuxolimab. The DNA for the CDR3 is TGCGCCAGCAGCCCTACGACAGGGACGGGTGAGCAGTACTTC. Residues: CASSPTTGTGEQYF.